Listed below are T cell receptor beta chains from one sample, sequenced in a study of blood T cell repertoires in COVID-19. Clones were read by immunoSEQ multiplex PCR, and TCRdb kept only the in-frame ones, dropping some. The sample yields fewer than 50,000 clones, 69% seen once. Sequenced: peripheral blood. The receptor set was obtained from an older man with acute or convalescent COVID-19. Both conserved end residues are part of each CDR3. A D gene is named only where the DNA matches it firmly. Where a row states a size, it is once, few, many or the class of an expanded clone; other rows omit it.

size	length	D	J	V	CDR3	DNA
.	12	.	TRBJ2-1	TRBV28	CASSSTGREQFF	TGTGCCAGCAGTTCGACAGGCCGGGAGCAGTTCTTC
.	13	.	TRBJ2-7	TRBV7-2	CASSSGGRSEQYF	TGTGCCAGCAGCTCCGGGGGGCGCTCCGAGCAGTACTTC
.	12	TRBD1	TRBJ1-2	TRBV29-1	CSVRTGRYGYTF	TGCAGCGTGAGGACAGGACGTTATGGCTACACCTTC
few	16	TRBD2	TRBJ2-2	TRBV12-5	CASGLVTGGPAGELFF	TGTGCTAGTGGTTTGGTAACGGGAGGGCCCGCCGGGGAGCTGTTTTTT
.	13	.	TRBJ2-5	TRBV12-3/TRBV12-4	CASTRGPPETQYF	TGTGCCAGCACTCGGGGTCCACCAGAGACCCAGTACTTC
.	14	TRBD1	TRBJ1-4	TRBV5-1	CASSQGQYNEKLFF	TGCGCCAGCAGCCAGGGACAGTATAATGAAAAACTGTTTTTT
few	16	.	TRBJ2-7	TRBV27	CASSLTGIDGAYEQYF	TGTGCCAGCAGTTTAACCGGTATAGACGGAGCCTACGAGCAGTACTTC
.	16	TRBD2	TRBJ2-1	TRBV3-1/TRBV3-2	CASSQVPGGSYNEQFF	TGTGCCAGCAGCCAAGTGCCGGGGGGATCCTACAATGAGCAGTTCTTC
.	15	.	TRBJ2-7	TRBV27	CASSLVAGNPYEQYF	TGTGCCAGCAGTTTAGTTGCGGGGAATCCCTACGAGCAGTACTTC
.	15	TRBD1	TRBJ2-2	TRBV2	CASRMTGGGTGELFF	TGTGCCAGCAGGATGACAGGGGGAGGGACCGGGGAGCTGTTTTTT
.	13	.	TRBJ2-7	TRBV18	CASSPGQNYEQYF	TGTGCCAGCTCACCAGGACAGAATTACGAGCAGTACTTC
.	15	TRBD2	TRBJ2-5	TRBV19	CAAAQGGGDKETQYF	TGTGCCGCAGCACAAGGCGGGGGGGATAAAGAGACCCAGTACTTC
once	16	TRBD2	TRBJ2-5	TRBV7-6	CASSLEASGVTETQYF	TGTGCCAGCAGCTTAGAAGCCAGCGGGGTTACGGAGACCCAGTACTTC
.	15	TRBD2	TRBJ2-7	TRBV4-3	CASSLRGTSGDGQYF	TGCGCCAGCAGCCTTAGGGGGACTAGCGGGGACGGGCAGTACTTC
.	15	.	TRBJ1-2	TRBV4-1	CASSQGARRVGGYTF	TGCGCCAGCAGCCAAGGGGCCCGGAGGGTTGGCGGCTACACCTTC
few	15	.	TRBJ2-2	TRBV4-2	CASSPEGGHTGELFF	TGTGCCAGCAGCCCCGAGGGGGGGCACACCGGGGAGCTGTTTTTT
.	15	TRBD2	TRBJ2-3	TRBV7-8	CASSPRRGGLYTQYF	TGTGCCAGCAGCCCTCGGCGGGGGGGCCTGTATACGCAGTATTTT
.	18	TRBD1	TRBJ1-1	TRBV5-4	CASSVNSGTGGFNTEAFF	TGTGCCAGCAGCGTAAACTCCGGGACAGGGGGCTTTAACACTGAAGCTTTCTTT
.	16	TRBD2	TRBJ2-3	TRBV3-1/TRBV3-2	CASSLKWTSGRDTQYF	TGTGCCAGCAGCCTCAAGTGGACTAGCGGGAGAGATACGCAGTATTTT
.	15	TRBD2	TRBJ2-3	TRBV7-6	CASSSGTSATDTQYF	TGTGCCAGCAGTTCCGGGACTAGCGCCACAGATACGCAGTATTTT
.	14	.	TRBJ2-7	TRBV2	CASSEGDSSYEQYF	TGTGCCAGCAGTGAAGGTGACAGCTCCTACGAGCAGTACTTC
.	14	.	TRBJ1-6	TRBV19	CATKRGSLDSPLHF	TGTGCCACTAAACGGGGGAGTTTAGATTCACCCCTCCACTTT
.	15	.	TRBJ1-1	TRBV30	CAWSNLGAASAEAFF	TGTGCCTGGAGTAATCTGGGGGCGGCCAGCGCTGAAGCTTTCTTT
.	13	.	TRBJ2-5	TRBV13	CASSSDREETQYF	TGTGCCAGCAGCTCGGACAGAGAAGAGACCCAGTACTTC
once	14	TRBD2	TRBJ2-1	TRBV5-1	CPRGGGGPYNEQFF	TGCCCCCGCGGCGGGGGGGGGCCCTACAATGAGCAGTTCTTC
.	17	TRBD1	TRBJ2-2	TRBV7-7	CASSPVPGQGANGELFF	TGTGCCAGCAGCCCCGTACCGGGACAGGGGGCGAACGGGGAGCTGTTTTTT
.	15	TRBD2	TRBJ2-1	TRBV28	CASNPATSAYNEQFF	TGTGCCAGCAACCCGGCAACTAGCGCCTACAATGAGCAGTTCTTC
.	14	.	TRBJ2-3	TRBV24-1	CATSDPQGTDTQYF	TGTGCCACCAGTGATCCACAGGGTACAGATACGCAGTATTTT
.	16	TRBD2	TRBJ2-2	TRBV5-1	CASSLEVAGNTGELFF	TGCGCCAGCAGCTTAGAGGTAGCGGGAAACACCGGGGAGCTGTTTTTT
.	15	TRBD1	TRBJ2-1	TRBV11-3	CASSSSPGQGAEQFF	TGTGCCAGCAGCTCCTCTCCGGGACAGGGGGCTGAGCAGTTCTTC
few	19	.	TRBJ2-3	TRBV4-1	CASSQGGRLADGRPDTQYF	TGCGCCAGCAGCCAAGGGGGGCGTCTAGCGGACGGGCGGCCAGATACGCAGTATTTT
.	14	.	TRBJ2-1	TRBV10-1	CASPDRVRWNEQFF	TGCGCCAGCCCCGATCGGGTTAGGTGGAATGAGCAGTTCTTC
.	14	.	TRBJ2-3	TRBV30	CAYSGLRGSGTQYF	TGTGCCTATTCGGGACTTAGAGGATCAGGTACGCAGTATTTT
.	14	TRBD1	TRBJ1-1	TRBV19	CATKQGAGNTEAFF	TGTGCCACAAAACAGGGGGCCGGAAACACTGAAGCTTTCTTT
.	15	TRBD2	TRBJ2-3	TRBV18	CASSPTSGRTDTQYF	TGTGCCAGCTCACCGACTAGCGGGAGAACAGATACGCAGTATTTT
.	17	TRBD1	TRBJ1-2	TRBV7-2	CASSPHGTERANYGYTF	TGTGCCAGCAGCCCTCACGGGACAGAGCGAGCTAACTATGGCTACACCTTC
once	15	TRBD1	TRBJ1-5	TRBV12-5	CASGLLRDRNQPQHF	TGTGCTAGTGGTTTGCTCCGGGACAGAAATCAGCCCCAGCATTTT
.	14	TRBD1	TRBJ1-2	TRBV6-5	CASSYSSGGKGYTF	TGTGCCAGCAGTTACTCGTCAGGGGGGAAAGGCTACACCTTC